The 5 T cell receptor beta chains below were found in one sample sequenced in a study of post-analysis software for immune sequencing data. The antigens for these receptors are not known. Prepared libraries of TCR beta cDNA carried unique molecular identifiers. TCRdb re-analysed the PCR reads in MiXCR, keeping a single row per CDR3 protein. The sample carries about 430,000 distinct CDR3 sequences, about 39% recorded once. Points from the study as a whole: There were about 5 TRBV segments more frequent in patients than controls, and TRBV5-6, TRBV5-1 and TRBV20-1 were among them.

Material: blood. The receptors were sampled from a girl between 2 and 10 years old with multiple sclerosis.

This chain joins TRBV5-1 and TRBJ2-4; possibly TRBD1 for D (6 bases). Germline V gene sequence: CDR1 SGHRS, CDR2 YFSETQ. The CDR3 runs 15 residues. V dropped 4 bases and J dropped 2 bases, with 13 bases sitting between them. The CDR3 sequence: CASSPLGTTKNIQYF. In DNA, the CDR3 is TGCGCCAGCAGCCCACTAGGGACAACCAAAAACATTCAGTACTTC.

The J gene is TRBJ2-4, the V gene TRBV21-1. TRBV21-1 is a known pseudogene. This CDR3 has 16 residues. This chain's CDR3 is CASSKPFPIAKNIQYF. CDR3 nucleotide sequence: TGTGCCAGCAGCAAACCTTTTCCTATAGCCAAAAACATTCAGTACTTC.

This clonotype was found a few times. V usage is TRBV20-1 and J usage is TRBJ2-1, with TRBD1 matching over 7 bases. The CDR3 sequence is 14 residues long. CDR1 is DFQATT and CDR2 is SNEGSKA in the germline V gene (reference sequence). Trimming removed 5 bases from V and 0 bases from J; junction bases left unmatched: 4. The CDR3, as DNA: TGCAGTGCTGGCCGGGACAGCTCCTACAATGAGCAGTTCTTC. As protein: CSAGRDSSYNEQFF.

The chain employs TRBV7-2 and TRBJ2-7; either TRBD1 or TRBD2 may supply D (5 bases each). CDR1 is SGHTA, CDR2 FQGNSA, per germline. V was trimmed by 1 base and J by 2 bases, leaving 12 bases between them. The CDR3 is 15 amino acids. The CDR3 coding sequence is TGTGCCAGCAGCTTAGGTCTTGGGACCACCTACGAGCAGTACTTC. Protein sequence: CASSLGLGTTYEQYF.

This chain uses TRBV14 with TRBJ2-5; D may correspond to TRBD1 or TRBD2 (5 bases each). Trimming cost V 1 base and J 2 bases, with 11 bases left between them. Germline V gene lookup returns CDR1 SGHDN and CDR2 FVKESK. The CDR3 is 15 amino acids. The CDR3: CASSQARAGQETQYF. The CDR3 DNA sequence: TGTGCCAGCAGCCAAGCGAGGGCAGGGCAAGAGACCCAGTACTTC.